These 6 T cell receptor beta chains originate from one sample sequenced in a study of cytomegalovirus exposure and HLA in healthy donors. PCR involved 60 Vbeta and 13 Jbeta primers. TCRdb's table, derived via immunoSEQ multiplex PCR, lists solely in-frame clones and lacks some. The sample lists around 140,000 clones, more than 60% occurring once. The material sequenced was PBMCs. These receptors were obtained from a female donor in good health and CMV-seronegative.

The chain combines TRBV11-2 with TRBJ2-5, with 7 bases fitting TRBD1. The CDR3 length is 14 residues. Per germline, CDR1 SGHAT and CDR2 FQNNGV. The J segment lost 5 bases and the V segment lost 1 base, leaving 4 bases of the junction unmatched. CDR3 in DNA: TGTGCCAGCAGCTTAGTACAGGGGACGGAGACCCAGTACTTC. Protein: CASSLVQGTETQYF.

This chain uses TRBV5-1 with TRBJ2-2, with 7 bases matching TRBD1. J lost 6 bases, V lost 6 bases, and 8 bases had no gene match. CDR3 size: 14 residues. Germline V gene lookup returns CDR1 SGHRS and CDR2 YFSETQ. The CDR3 loop reads CASNPDRIAGELFF. CDR3 bases: TGCGCCAGCAACCCGGACAGGATCGCCGGGGAGCTGTTTTTT. Complete variable domain (other parts from reference TRBV5-1 and TRBJ2-2): KAGVTQTPRYLIKTRGQQVTLSCSPISGHRSVSWYQQTPGQGLQFLFEYFSETQRNKGNFPGRFSGRQFSNSRSEMNVSTLELGDSALYLCASNPDRIAGELFFGEGSRLTVL.

This clone was picked up a small number of times. This chain connects TRBV6-1 to TRBJ1-1; no reliable D call. The germline V and J ends were trimmed by 5 bases and 3 bases, with 4 bases remaining between them. The CDR3 covers 11 residues. Germline V gene data show CDR1 as MNHNS and CDR2 as SASEGT. In DNA, the CDR3 is TGTGCCAGCAGTCTATACACTGAAGCTTTCTTT. Amino acids: CASSLYTEAFF.

The chain links TRBV27 to TRBJ2-6, with D unresolved. Trimming removed 5 bases from V and 0 bases from J, with 8 bases in between. The CDR3 length is 15 residues. In germline, CDR1 is MNHEY, CDR2 SMNVEV (reference sequence). CDR3 loop: CASSKQSSGANVLTF. DNA for the CDR3: TGTGCCAGCAGTAAACAGTCCTCTGGGGCCAACGTCCTGACTTTC.

This clone showed up just once. This chain uses TRBV28 with TRBJ2-1; a weak D match, TRBD2 (5 bases). CDR1 is MDHEN and CDR2 is SYDVKM in the germline V gene. V lost 10 bases and J 6 bases, leaving 13 bases between the germline ends. The CDR3 is 12 residues long. This CDR3 is CATFVSVNEQFF. DNA of the CDR3: TGTGCCACCTTCGTTAGCGTCAATGAGCAGTTCTTC.

The J gene is TRBJ2-4, the V gene TRBV9; TRBD1 is a possible D gene (6 bases). The CDR3 totals 14 residues. Trimming took 1 base from V and 4 from J, leaving 9 bases between them. CDR1 and CDR2 from the germline V gene are SGDLS and YYNGEE. CDR3 in DNA: TGTGCCAGCAGCGTATCAGGGGAGAAAAACATTCAGTACTTC. It encodes CASSVSGEKNIQYF. The variable domain in full, with the rest retrieved from reference TRBV9 and TRBJ2-4, is DSGVTQTPKHLITATGQRVTLRCSPRSGDLSVYWYQQSLDQGLQFLIQYYNGEERAKGNILERFSAQQFPDLHSELNLSSLELGDSALYFCASSVSGEKNIQYFGAGTRLSVL.